One T cell receptor beta chain is described in this entry. The data originate from a study of blood T cell repertoires in COVID-19. Study overall: Sources were T cells, B-cell-depleted T cells, or PBMCs; the material itself was cDNA or gDNA.

Original processing methods: Reference gene primer amplification yielded estimated nucleated cell counts. The method was immunoSEQ multiplex PCR; TCRdb's version includes in-frame clones alone and lacks a portion of them. The V and J calls and clone size are taken from that table; D and trimming were inferred from the DNA. This table holds approximately 350,000 clones, 80% to 85% found once. The CDR3 spans 14 residues. Germline values: CDR1 LNHDA, CDR2 SQIVND (reference sequence). The ends were cut back, 1 base at V and 4 bases at J, with 8 bases in the middle. The sample was PBMCs or T cells enriched from blood (not recorded which). The chain links TRBV19 to TRBJ1-5; no firm D call. The TCR sequence derives from a woman in her forties or fifties who had recovered from COVID-19. CDR3 DNA: TGTGCCAGTAGTATAGTGTCGGGGAATCAGCCCCAGCATTTT. This encodes CASSIVSGNQPQHF.